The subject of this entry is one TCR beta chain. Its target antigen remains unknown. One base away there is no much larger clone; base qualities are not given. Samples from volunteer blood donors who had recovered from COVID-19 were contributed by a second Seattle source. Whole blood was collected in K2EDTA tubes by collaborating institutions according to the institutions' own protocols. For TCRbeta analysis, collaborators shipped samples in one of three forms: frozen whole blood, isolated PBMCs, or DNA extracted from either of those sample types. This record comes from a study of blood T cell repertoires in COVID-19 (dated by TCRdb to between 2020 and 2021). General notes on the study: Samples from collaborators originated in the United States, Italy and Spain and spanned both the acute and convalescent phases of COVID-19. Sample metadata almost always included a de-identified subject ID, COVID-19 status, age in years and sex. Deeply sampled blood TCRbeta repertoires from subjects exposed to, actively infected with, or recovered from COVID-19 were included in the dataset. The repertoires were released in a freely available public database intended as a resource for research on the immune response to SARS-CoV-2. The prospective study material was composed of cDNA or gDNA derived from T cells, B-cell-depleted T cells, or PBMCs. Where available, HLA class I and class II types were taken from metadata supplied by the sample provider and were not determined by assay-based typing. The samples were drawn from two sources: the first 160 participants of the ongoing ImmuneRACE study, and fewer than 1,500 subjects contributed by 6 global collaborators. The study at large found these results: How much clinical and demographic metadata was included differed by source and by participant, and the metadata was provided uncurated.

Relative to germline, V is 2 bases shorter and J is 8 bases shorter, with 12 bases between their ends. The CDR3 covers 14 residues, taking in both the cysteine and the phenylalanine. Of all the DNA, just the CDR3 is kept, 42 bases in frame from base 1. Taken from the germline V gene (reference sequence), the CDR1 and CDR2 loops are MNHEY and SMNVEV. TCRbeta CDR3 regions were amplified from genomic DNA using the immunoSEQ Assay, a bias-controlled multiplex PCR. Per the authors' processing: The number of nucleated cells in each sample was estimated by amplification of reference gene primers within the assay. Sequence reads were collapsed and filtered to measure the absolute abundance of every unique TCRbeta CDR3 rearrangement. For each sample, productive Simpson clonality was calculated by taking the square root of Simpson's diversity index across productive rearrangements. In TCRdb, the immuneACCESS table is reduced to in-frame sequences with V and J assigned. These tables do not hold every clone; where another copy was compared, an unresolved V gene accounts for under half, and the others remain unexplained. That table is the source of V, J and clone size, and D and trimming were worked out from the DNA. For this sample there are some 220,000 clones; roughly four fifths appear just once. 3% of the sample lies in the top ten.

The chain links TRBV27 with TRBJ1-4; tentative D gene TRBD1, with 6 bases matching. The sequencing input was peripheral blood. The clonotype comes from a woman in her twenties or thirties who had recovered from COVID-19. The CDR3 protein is CASSLRGAPEKLFF. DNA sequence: TGTGCCAGCAGTTTACGGGGGGCACCCGAAAAACTGTTTTTT. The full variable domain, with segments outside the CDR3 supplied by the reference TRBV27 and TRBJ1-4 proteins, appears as EAQVTQNPRYLITVTGKKLTVTCSQNMNHEYMSWYRQDPGLGLRQIYYSMNVEVTDKGDVPEGYKVSRKEKRNFPLILESPSPNQTSLYFCASSLRGAPEKLFFGSGTQLSVL.